This T cell receptor (beta chain) was identified in a study of blood T cell repertoires in COVID-19. Using immunoSEQ multiplex PCR, the repertoire was profiled, and TCRdb retains in-frame clones only, with some absent. The table lists 150,000 or so clones, roughly 84% of them singletons. Recovery meant two consecutive negative NP/OP PCR tests, professional clearance, or resolved symptoms. CDR1 is ENHRY and CDR2 is SYGVKD in the germline V gene. The CDR3 runs to 14 residues. Trimming pared 3 bases from V and 1 base from J, leaving 9 bases between. The clonotype was recovered from a man aged 55-75 years who had recovered from COVID-19. Sequences were obtained from PBMCs or T cells enriched from blood (not recorded which). The V call is TRBV10-3, the J call TRBJ1-2, with TRBD1 as a possible D gene (5 bases). As DNA, the CDR3 is TGTGCCATCAGTGAAATCCAGGGTAACTATGGCTACACCTTC. It translates to CAISEIQGNYGYTF.